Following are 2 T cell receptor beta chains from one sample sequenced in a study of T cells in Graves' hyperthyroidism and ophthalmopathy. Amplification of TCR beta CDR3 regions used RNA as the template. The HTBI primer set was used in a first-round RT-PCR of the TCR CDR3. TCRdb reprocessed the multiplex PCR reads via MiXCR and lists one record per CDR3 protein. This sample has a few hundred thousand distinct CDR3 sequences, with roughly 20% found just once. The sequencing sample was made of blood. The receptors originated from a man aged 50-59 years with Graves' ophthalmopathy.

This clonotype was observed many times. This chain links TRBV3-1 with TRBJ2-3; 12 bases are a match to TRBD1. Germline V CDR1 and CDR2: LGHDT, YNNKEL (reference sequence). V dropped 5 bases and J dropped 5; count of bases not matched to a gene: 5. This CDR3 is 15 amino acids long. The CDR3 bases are TGTGCCAGCAGCGAAGGGACAGGGGGCTTAGATACGCAGTATTTT. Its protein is CASSEGTGGLDTQYF.

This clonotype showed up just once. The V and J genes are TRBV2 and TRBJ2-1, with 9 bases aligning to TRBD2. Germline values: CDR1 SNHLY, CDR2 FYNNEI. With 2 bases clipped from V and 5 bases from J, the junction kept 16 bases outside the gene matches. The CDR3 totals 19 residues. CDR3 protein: CASSELAGTLEGRDNEQFF. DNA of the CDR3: TGTGCCAGCAGTGAACTAGCGGGAACCCTGGAGGGACGGGACAATGAGCAGTTCTTC.